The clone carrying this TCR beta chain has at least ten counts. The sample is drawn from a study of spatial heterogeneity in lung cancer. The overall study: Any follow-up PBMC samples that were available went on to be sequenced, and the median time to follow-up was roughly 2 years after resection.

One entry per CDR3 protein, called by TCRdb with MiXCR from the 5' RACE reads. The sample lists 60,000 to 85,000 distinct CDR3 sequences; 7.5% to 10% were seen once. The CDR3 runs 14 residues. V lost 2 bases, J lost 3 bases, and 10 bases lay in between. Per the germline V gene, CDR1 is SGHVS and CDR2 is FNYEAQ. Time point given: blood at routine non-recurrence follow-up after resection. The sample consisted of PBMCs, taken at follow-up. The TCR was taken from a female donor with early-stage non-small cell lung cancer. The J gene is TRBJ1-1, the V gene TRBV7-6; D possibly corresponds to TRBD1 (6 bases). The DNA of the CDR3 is TGTGCCAGCAGCTTATCGGGGGCGGACACTGAAGCTTTCTTT. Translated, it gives CASSLSGADTEAFF. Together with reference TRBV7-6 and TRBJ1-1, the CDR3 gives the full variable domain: GAGVSQSPRYKVTKRGQDVALRCDPISGHVSLYWYRQALGQGPEFLTYFNYEAQQDKSGLPNDRFSAERPEGSISTLTIQRTEQRDSAMYRCASSLSGADTEAFFGQGTRLTVV.